This entry lists 27 T cell receptor beta chains sequenced from one sample in a study of blood T cell repertoires in COVID-19. Produced via immunoSEQ multiplex PCR; TCRdb's table is partial and in-frame only. This sample has about 240,000 clones, with about 80% found just once. The sequencing input was peripheral blood. The receptors originated from a woman at least 80 years old with acute or convalescent COVID-19.

The rearrangement joins TRBV5-1 to TRBJ1-6, with 7 bases aligning to TRBD1. V was clipped by 4 bases and J by 9 bases; unmatched bases: 4. Germline loops: CDR1 SGHRS, CDR2 YFSETQ. The CDR3 consists of 13 residues. CDR3 sequence (DNA): TGCGCCAGCAGCGAGGGGGCAGGTTCACCCCTCCACTTT. It encodes CASSEGAGSPLHF.

The chain's CDR3 is CASSSGTGLGRDEQFF. CDR3 nucleotides: TGTGCCAGCAGCTCGGGGACAGGGCTGGGCAGGGATGAGCAGTTCTTC. The V gene is TRBV5-6, the J gene TRBJ2-1, with 9 bases aligning to TRBD1. The CDR3 consists of 16 residues. Looked up from germline, CDR1 is SGHDT and CDR2 is YYEEEE. The J segment lost 8 bases and the V segment lost 3 bases, leaving 12 bases of the junction unmatched.

The CDR3 is CASSLTGGASGYEQYF. The CDR3 nucleotides read TGTGCCAGCAGTTTAACAGGGGGCGCGTCAGGCTACGAGCAGTACTTC. The rearrangement links TRBV27 to TRBJ2-7, with TRBD1 matching 9 bases. CDR1 MNHEY and CDR2 SMNVEV come from the germline V gene (reference sequence). V lost 2 bases to trimming and J lost 3 bases; unmatched junction nucleotides: 8. The CDR3 runs to 16 residues.

The CDR3: CSATTGGGHGYTF. In nucleotides, the CDR3 is TGCAGCGCTACGACAGGGGGCGGGCATGGCTACACCTTC. The chain combines TRBV29-1 with TRBJ1-2, with 10 bases fitting TRBD1. CDR1 is SQVTM, CDR2 ANQGSEA, per germline. The ends lost 7 bases at V and 6 bases at J; junction bases unmatched: 8. This CDR3 region has 13 residues.

The rearrangement joins TRBV6-1 to TRBJ2-7, with a weak D call TRBD2 (5 bases). Trimming pared 1 base from V and 11 bases from J, leaving 9 bases between. Germline V CDR1 and CDR2: MNHNS, SASEGT. This CDR3 has 11 amino acids. The CDR3 loop reads CASSEGGMEYF. In DNA, the CDR3 is TGTGCCAGCAGTGAAGGAGGGATGGAGTACTTC.

V gene TRBV18 combines with J gene TRBJ1-5; D unresolved. The CDR3 has 13 amino acids. Trimming stripped 3 bases from V and 5 bases from J, with 8 bases between. Germline CDR1 and CDR2: KGHSH and LQKENI. CDR3 in amino acids: CASSPDAYQPQHF. As DNA, the CDR3 is TGTGCCAGCTCACCCGATGCGTATCAGCCCCAGCATTTT.

About this clone itself: Other DNA sequences within the sample encode an identical CDR3. The gene calls are TRBV5-4 and TRBJ1-2, with 10 bases that match TRBD1. There are 13 residues in the CDR3. V shed 4 bases, J shed 5 bases, and the junction held 2 bases outside the gene matches. Germline CDR1 reads SGHNT; CDR2 reads YYREEE (reference sequence). The CDR3 DNA is TGTGCCAGCAGCCGGGGACAGGGGTATGGCTACACCTTC. Encoded protein: CASSRGQGYGYTF.

This clone was found a few times. The V gene is TRBV19, the J gene TRBJ2-5; 8 bases map to TRBD1. There are 15 residues in the CDR3. The V segment lost 5 bases and the J segment 4 bases; nucleotides outside the gene matches: 9. Looked up from germline, CDR1 is LNHDA and CDR2 is SQIVND (reference sequence). The CDR3 protein is CASSPRDRRGETQYF. In DNA form, the CDR3 reads TGTGCCAGTAGTCCGCGGGACAGGAGAGGAGAGACCCAGTACTTC.

CDR3 loop: CATSSPGQARTEAFF. The CDR3 DNA reads as TGTGCCACCAGCAGTCCGGGACAGGCGCGTACTGAAGCTTTCTTT. The chain employs TRBV15 and TRBJ1-1; 8 positions match TRBD1. The CDR3 is 15 residues long. V shed 3 bases, J shed 5 bases, and the junction held 8 bases outside the gene matches. The germline V gene encodes CDR1 LNHNV and CDR2 YYDKDF (reference sequence).

This chain connects TRBV6-5 to TRBJ1-1; unclear D gene. The V gene's germline CDR1 is MNHEY and CDR2 SVGAGI. With 2 bases removed from V and 2 bases from J, the gap between germline ends came to 12 bases. The CDR3 runs to 15 residues. The CDR3 is CASSYGGAGNTEAFF. The CDR3 coding sequence is TGTGCCAGCAGTTACGGAGGAGCGGGCAACACTGAAGCTTTCTTT.

The V gene is TRBV7-9, the J gene TRBJ1-6; TRBD1 aligns across 8 bases. The CDR3 sequence is 15 residues long. Germline V gives CDR1 SEHNR, CDR2 FQNEAQ (reference sequence). V dropped 4 bases and J dropped 6; count of bases not matched to a gene: 5. CDR3 region: CASSSQGVANSPLHF. In DNA form, the CDR3 reads TGTGCCAGCAGCTCACAGGGGGTTGCTAATTCACCCCTCCACTTT.

In its sample, this clone was seen once. The chain recombines TRBV6-5 with TRBJ1-2, with 10 bases aligning to TRBD1. Germline CDR1 reads MNHEY; CDR2 reads SVGAGI. This CDR3 contains 14 residues. Trimming removed 5 bases from V and 8 bases from J; junction bases left unmatched: 8. The CDR3 sequence is CASSPGQGLSGYTF. In DNA, the CDR3 is TGTGCCAGCAGTCCGGGACAGGGGCTGAGCGGCTACACCTTC.

This clone was recorded only once. The CDR3 nucleotides read TGCGCCAGCAGCTTGGACATGAGGTACCCTAATGAAAAACTGTTTTTT. Amino acid sequence: CASSLDMRYPNEKLFF. The V call is TRBV5-1, the J call TRBJ1-4; D call uncertain. CDR3 length equals 16 residues. The germline V gene has CDR1 SGHRS and CDR2 YFSETQ. With 0 bases removed from V and 3 bases from J, the gap between germline ends came to 12 bases.

The chain is built from TRBV18 and TRBJ2-7; maybe TRBD2 (6 bases). Germline values: CDR1 KGHSH, CDR2 LQKENI. This CDR3 has 13 amino acids. Trimming shortened V by 5 bases and J by 3 bases, and 11 bases separated the two germline ends. CDR3 sequence reads: CASSVTGGYEQYF. For the CDR3, the DNA is TGTGCCAGCTCAGTAACCGGGGGCTACGAGCAGTACTTC.

This clone was recorded only once. The rearrangement uses TRBV19 and TRBJ2-7; D possibly corresponds to TRBD1 (6 bases). In germline, CDR1 is LNHDA, CDR2 SQIVND (reference sequence). The CDR3 length is 15 residues. Trimming stripped 2 bases from V and 7 bases from J, with 18 bases between. The CDR3 DNA follows: TGTGCCAGTAGTATATCCAGGGCAGGGGTGGAAGAGCAGTACTTC. Encoded protein: CASSISRAGVEEQYF.

As for this clone: The germline gene is not matched at one end of the junction; a read error may be the cause. This chain uses TRBV20-1 with TRBJ2-3; possible D gene TRBD1, 9 bases. Germline loops: CDR1 DFQATT, CDR2 SNEGSKA (reference sequence). The CDR3 loop spans 17 amino acids. The CDR3 DNA reads TGCAGTGCTAGTTGGAACAGGGGGCACCCAACAGATACGCGGGGGGATTTT. Amino acids: CSASWNRGHPTDTRGDF.

The rearrangement joins TRBV12-3 or TRBV12-4 to TRBJ1-1; D is perhaps TRBD1 (6 bases). With 6 bases removed from V and 4 bases from J, the gap between germline ends came to 12 bases. There are 13 residues in the CDR3. CDR3 sequence reads: CASRDTGSTEAFF. The CDR3 DNA reads as TGTGCCAGCAGGGACACAGGGAGCACTGAAGCTTTCTTT.

CDR3 sequence: CASSLDSGGPQETQYF. CDR3 in DNA: TGCGCCAGCAGCTTGGATAGCGGGGGCCCGCAAGAGACCCAGTACTTC. This rearrangement joins TRBV5-1 to TRBJ2-5; TRBD2 matches at 9 bases. The junction had 5 bases not matched to a gene; V was cut back by 0 bases and J by 2 bases. Germline V CDR1 and CDR2: SGHRS, YFSETQ. The CDR3 runs to 16 residues.

J is TRBJ2-3 and V is TRBV7-9, with 8 bases that match TRBD2. V lost 8 bases to trimming and J lost 4 bases; unmatched junction nucleotides: 11. The CDR3 spans 15 residues. Germline V gene lookup returns CDR1 SEHNR and CDR2 FQNEAQ (reference sequence). The CDR3 spells CASASGGGLSDTQYF. CDR3 coding DNA: TGTGCCAGCGCTTCTGGCGGGGGGCTCTCAGATACGCAGTATTTT. The full variable domain, its missing parts supplied by reference TRBV7-9 and TRBJ2-3, is DTGVSQNPRHKITKRGQNVTFRCDPISEHNRLYWYRQTLGQGPEFLTYFQNEAQLEKSRLLSDRFSAERPKGSFSTLEIQRTEQGDSAMYLCASASGGGLSDTQYFGPGTRLTVL.

The chain uses TRBV28 and TRBJ1-5, with 8 bases that match TRBD1. The CDR3 spans 15 residues. Losses at the gene ends were 5 bases for V and 2 bases for J; bases not matched to a gene: 5. Germline V gene lookup returns CDR1 MDHEN and CDR2 SYDVKM. The CDR3 region has the DNA TGTGCCAGCAGTCCGGACAGGGATGGCAATCAGCCCCAGCATTTT. Its translation is CASSPDRDGNQPQHF.

This sequence joins TRBV2 and TRBJ1-1, with 10 bases lining up with TRBD1. Germline V CDR1 and CDR2: SNHLY, FYNNEI. CDR3 length: 17 residues. J gave up 0 bases and V 7 bases, and 11 bases lay outside the gene matches. The CDR3 DNA sequence: TGTGCCAGCAAATTCTTTGGGACAGGGGCTATGAACACTGAAGCTTTCTTT. Its translation: CASKFFGTGAMNTEAFF.

CDR3 in amino acids: CAISSDEDRRIPLHF. The CDR3 DNA sequence: TGTGCCATCAGTTCCGACGAGGACAGGAGGATCCCCCTCCACTTT. The rearrangement joins TRBV10-3 to TRBJ1-6, with TRBD1 matching over 7 bases. CDR3 length: 15 amino acids. Germline lookup yields CDR1 ENHRY and CDR2 SYGVKD. Germline trimming cut 5 bases from V and 13 bases from J; bases unmatched to any gene: 14.

This chain links TRBV5-1 with TRBJ2-7; weak D call: TRBD1 (5 bases). CDR3 length equals 14 residues. The germline V and J ends were trimmed by 4 bases and 2 bases, with 13 bases remaining between them. Germline loops: CDR1 SGHRS, CDR2 YFSETQ. The CDR3: CASSNPGQPYEQYF. The DNA of the CDR3 is TGCGCCAGCAGCAACCCCGGACAACCCTACGAGCAGTACTTC.

As regards this clone: At the DNA level, this CDR3 is encoded by other sequences in the same sample as well. The chain recombines TRBV18 with TRBJ1-5, with a weak D call TRBD1 (6 bases). CDR1 and CDR2 (germline): KGHSH, LQKENI. The CDR3 runs to 14 residues. The V end lost 3 bases, the J end lost 4 bases, and 10 bases lay between the germline ends. This chain's CDR3 is CASSPGQTNQPQHF. The CDR3 DNA sequence: TGTGCCAGCTCACCTGGACAGACGAATCAGCCCCAGCATTTT.

V gene TRBV4-1 combines with J gene TRBJ2-5, with 9 bases that match TRBD1. Per germline, CDR1 MGHRA and CDR2 YSYEKL. Trimming removed 4 bases from V and 4 bases from J; junction bases left unmatched: 4. This CDR3 comprises 14 residues. CDR3 protein: CASSPGQGRETQYF. The DNA of the CDR3 is TGCGCCAGCAGCCCGGGACAGGGTCGAGAGACCCAGTACTTC.

The rearrangement uses TRBV3-1 (or the pseudogene TRBV3-2) and TRBJ2-1, with 11 bases fitting TRBD2. V dropped 3 bases and J dropped 3; count of bases not matched to a gene: 1. Germline V lookup: CDR1 LGHDT, CDR2 YNNKEL (reference sequence). The CDR3 consists of 15 residues. Written as DNA, the CDR3 is TGTGCCAGCAGCCACGGGACTAGCGGCTACAATGAGCAGTTCTTC. Its protein product is CASSHGTSGYNEQFF.

CDR3 loop: CASSLVAGDKTDTQYF. CDR3 coding DNA: TGTGCCAGCAGCTTAGTGGCAGGGGATAAGACAGATACGCAGTATTTT. This chain links TRBV7-9 with TRBJ2-3; D possibly corresponds to TRBD1 (6 bases). Per the germline V gene, CDR1 is SEHNR and CDR2 is FQNEAQ (reference sequence). V shed 1 base and J shed 3 bases, with 14 bases lying between them. The CDR3 has 16 residues.